Listed below are T cell receptor beta chains from one sample, sequenced in a study of lymphopenia after photon versus proton radiotherapy. Clones were read by immunoSEQ multiplex PCR, and TCRdb kept only the in-frame ones, dropping some. This table holds 150,000 to 200,000 clones, about nine tenths found once. Sequencing was performed on peripheral blood, taken from a patient treated with photon-based radiotherapy. These receptors originate from a man in his fifties or sixties with gastric cancer. Each CDR3 is given without its conserved first and last residue. Each record gives: V gene, J gene, clone size, CDR3 protein. For some rows the clone size is stated as once, few or many, or as a class when expanded; others skip it.

v_call: TRBV5-4; j_call: TRBJ2-7; clone_size: NA; cdr3_aa: ASSLAGGFNEQY
v_call: TRBV28; j_call: TRBJ2-7; clone_size: once; cdr3_aa: ASSSSSRGSDEQY
v_call: TRBV5-8; j_call: TRBJ1-2; clone_size: NA; cdr3_aa: ASSLILLRTGAGYT
v_call: TRBV14; j_call: TRBJ2-7; clone_size: NA; cdr3_aa: ASSQVKGMDYYEQY
v_call: TRBV6-1; j_call: TRBJ1-2; clone_size: NA; cdr3_aa: ASTQGGYGYT
v_call: TRBV29-1; j_call: TRBJ1-2; clone_size: NA; cdr3_aa: SAGTGGYT
v_call: TRBV27; j_call: TRBJ2-5; clone_size: NA; cdr3_aa: ASRTRDSQETQY
v_call: TRBV28; j_call: TRBJ2-5; clone_size: NA; cdr3_aa: ASSRPDSFETQY
v_call: TRBV6-1; j_call: TRBJ2-2; clone_size: NA; cdr3_aa: ASSDLAGGGTGELF
v_call: TRBV7-6; j_call: TRBJ2-1; clone_size: few; cdr3_aa: ASSPRGTRGINEQF
v_call: TRBV21-1; j_call: TRBJ2-7; clone_size: NA; cdr3_aa: ASSPRALYEQY
v_call: TRBV7-9; j_call: TRBJ2-2; clone_size: few; cdr3_aa: ASSLGVRELF
v_call: TRBV5-1; j_call: TRBJ1-3; clone_size: NA; cdr3_aa: ASSWGTVSGNTIY
v_call: TRBV6-5; j_call: TRBJ1-5; clone_size: NA; cdr3_aa: ASSSSSNQPQH
v_call: TRBV7-9; j_call: TRBJ2-5; clone_size: NA; cdr3_aa: ASSLGDYRDNQETQY
v_call: TRBV6-5; j_call: TRBJ2-7; clone_size: NA; cdr3_aa: ASRTGTASYEQY
v_call: TRBV28; j_call: TRBJ2-7; clone_size: NA; cdr3_aa: ASSGQVGYEQY
v_call: TRBV29-1; j_call: TRBJ1-2; clone_size: NA; cdr3_aa: SVELRDGANYGYT
v_call: TRBV30; j_call: TRBJ1-1; clone_size: few; cdr3_aa: AWDRRGLNTEAF
v_call: TRBV11-2; j_call: TRBJ2-3; clone_size: NA; cdr3_aa: ASSRPTRHTQY
v_call: TRBV6-5; j_call: TRBJ2-7; clone_size: NA; cdr3_aa: ASRSPGGFYEQY
v_call: TRBV28; j_call: TRBJ1-4; clone_size: NA; cdr3_aa: ASRSGTSNEKLF
v_call: TRBV10-3; j_call: TRBJ2-7; clone_size: NA; cdr3_aa: AISESWQGNEQY
v_call: TRBV5-1; j_call: TRBJ2-3; clone_size: NA; cdr3_aa: ASSSQTSADTQY
v_call: TRBV7-9; j_call: TRBJ1-4; clone_size: NA; cdr3_aa: ASSFTGARANEKLF
v_call: TRBV5-4; j_call: TRBJ2-7; clone_size: NA; cdr3_aa: ASSDSRGLEQY
v_call: TRBV7-9; j_call: TRBJ2-1; clone_size: NA; cdr3_aa: ASSLGLADYNEQF
v_call: TRBV7-9; j_call: TRBJ2-1; clone_size: NA; cdr3_aa: ASSLGLASLGEQF
v_call: TRBV18; j_call: TRBJ2-2; clone_size: NA; cdr3_aa: ASSPQNANTGELF
v_call: TRBV4-3; j_call: TRBJ2-5; clone_size: NA; cdr3_aa: ASSQTGQGFETQY
v_call: TRBV7-6; j_call: TRBJ2-7; clone_size: NA; cdr3_aa: ASSKQGGVTYEQY
v_call: TRBV19; j_call: TRBJ1-4; clone_size: NA; cdr3_aa: ASTNPVNEKLF
v_call: TRBV18; j_call: TRBJ2-7; clone_size: NA; cdr3_aa: ASSRTSGRTEQY
v_call: TRBV5-1; j_call: TRBJ2-1; clone_size: NA; cdr3_aa: ASSLRAGGPRNEQF
v_call: TRBV19; j_call: TRBJ1-5; clone_size: NA; cdr3_aa: ASSSGGVQPQH
v_call: TRBV4-2; j_call: TRBJ2-7; clone_size: NA; cdr3_aa: ASSQDFNVGYEQY
v_call: TRBV30; j_call: TRBJ1-1; clone_size: NA; cdr3_aa: AWSPTGGWAEAF
v_call: TRBV10-1; j_call: TRBJ2-1; clone_size: NA; cdr3_aa: ASSARLAFGDNEQF
v_call: TRBV11-3; j_call: TRBJ2-3; clone_size: NA; cdr3_aa: ASSSAGTSGMGGTDTQY
v_call: TRBV30; j_call: TRBJ1-2; clone_size: NA; cdr3_aa: AWSGGTYGYT
v_call: TRBV5-1; j_call: TRBJ2-7; clone_size: NA; cdr3_aa: ASSPSRDRGWAYEQY
v_call: TRBV5-4; j_call: TRBJ2-7; clone_size: NA; cdr3_aa: ASRQQGFSYEQY
v_call: TRBV6-5; j_call: TRBJ1-1; clone_size: NA; cdr3_aa: ASKTLQGNGAEAF
v_call: TRBV7-3; j_call: TRBJ2-1; clone_size: NA; cdr3_aa: ASSLALTVYNEQF
v_call: TRBV18; j_call: TRBJ1-2; clone_size: NA; cdr3_aa: ASSPPGSAGLNYGYT
v_call: TRBV28; j_call: TRBJ2-2; clone_size: NA; cdr3_aa: ASTGTGFGGELF
v_call: TRBV5-1; j_call: TRBJ2-2; clone_size: once; cdr3_aa: ASSTGGNTGELF
v_call: TRBV7-9; j_call: TRBJ2-7; clone_size: NA; cdr3_aa: ASSSLTYEQY
v_call: TRBV5-1; j_call: TRBJ1-3; clone_size: NA; cdr3_aa: ASSLLPGVSGNTIY